The clone carrying this TCR beta chain has only one observation. Using immunoSEQ multiplex PCR, the repertoire was profiled, and TCRdb retains in-frame clones only, with some absent. The table lists about 140,000 clones, roughly 92% of them singletons. This CDR3 spans 15 amino acids. Trimming took 3 bases from V and 2 from J, leaving 11 bases between them. Germline CDR1 and CDR2: MGHRA and YSYEKL. This specimen comes from a study of T cell responses to AZD1222 COVID-19 vaccine. The chain recombines TRBV4-1 with TRBJ1-5; tentatively, D is TRBD1 (5 bases). Sequences were derived from peripheral blood, sampled on day 0 of AZD1222 vaccination. The source of this sequence is an adult in good health. CDR3 sequence: CASSQASGGNQPQHF. The CDR3 DNA follows: TGCGCCAGCAGCCAGGCGTCGGGGGGCAATCAGCCCCAGCATTTT.